This T cell receptor beta chain comes out of a study of blood T cell repertoires in COVID-19. Study background: Material from acute and convalescent COVID-19 was sourced from the United States, Italy and Spain. From T cells, B-cell-depleted T cells, or PBMCs came the material, which was cDNA or gDNA.

The CDR3 runs to 14 residues. Germline lookup yields CDR1 MNHEY and CDR2 SVGEGT. V lost 2 bases to trimming and J lost 0 bases, with 5 bases between them. Comment on this clone: Additional DNA sequences in this sample encode the identical CDR3.

Original handling: Estimation of nucleated cell counts was performed using reference gene primer amplification. Sequencing was performed with immunoSEQ multiplex PCR; in TCRdb, only in-frame clones are kept and a portion is missing. That table furnishes V, J and clone size, whereas the DNA furnished D and trimming. The table has around 260,000 clones, around 86% seen once; the top ten hold about 3%. This sequence joins TRBV6-2 or TRBV6-3 and TRBJ1-5; D gene unclear. The receptor comes from a woman in her 30s with active or convalescent COVID-19. The sample was peripheral blood. CDR3 residues: CASSYRYSNQPQHF. CDR3 nucleotides: TGTGCCAGCAGTTACCGGTATAGCAATCAGCCCCAGCATTTT.